This TCR beta chain is from a study of T cell responses to AZD1222 COVID-19 vaccine. This clone was observed a single time. Its antigen remains unidentified. Broader study findings: Most donors were white British, females outnumbered males, and clonal diversity was possibly underestimated. Spike-wide coverage was observed for vaccine-associated CD4 TCRs, with dominant responses at 160-218 and 743-854. Nearly half of spike-specific TCRs reportedly target unmutated variant regions. Seropositive at baseline were only a handful of AZD1222 recipients.

The repertoire was sequenced with immunoSEQ multiplex PCR; TCRdb's copy has only in-frame clones and lacks some. The sample shows 100,000 or so clones, 80% to 90% of them seen only once. The CDR3 spans 14 residues. In germline, CDR1 is KGHSH, CDR2 LQKENI. The V and J ends lost 2 bases and 6 bases respectively, with 10 bases between them. The clonotype comes from an adult in good health. V usage is TRBV18 and J usage is TRBJ1-4; D remains unclear. The sample was peripheral blood, taken on day 0 of AZD1222 vaccination. CDR3 sequence: CASSPYTDDEKLFF. As DNA, the CDR3 is TGTGCCAGCTCACCATATACAGATGATGAAAAACTGTTTTTT.